This TCR beta chain originates from a study of spatial heterogeneity in lung cancer. In the study overall: Detected sequences consistently included more beta-chain ones than alpha-chain ones. Overall study findings and caveats: Ubiquitous and regional expanded TCR counts mirrored ubiquitous and regional nonsynonymous mutation counts, respectively. Higher tumor mutation counts went along with higher counts of expanded intratumoral alpha and beta TCRs.

This clonotype was picked up many times. What it binds is unknown. The CDR3 has 14 residues. CDR1 and CDR2 from the germline V gene are MDHEN and SYDVKM. J was trimmed by 7 bases and V by 4 bases; bases with no gene match: 4. Stated time point: sample taken at primary tumor resection. The cohort: some 73 early-stage, untreated non-small cell lung cancer patients. In the library, each TCR cDNA molecule bore its own unique molecular identifier. TCRdb redid the calling of the 5' RACE reads with MiXCR, one entry per CDR3 protein. The sample includes about 27,000 distinct CDR3 sequences, 7% to 7.5% of them seen just once.

The material was lung tumor tissue, obtained at surgery. The TCR originated in a male donor with early-stage non-small cell lung cancer. The V call is TRBV28, the J call TRBJ1-6; 7 bases fit TRBD1. The CDR3 region is CASSWDSINSPLHF. The CDR3 nucleotides are TGTGCCAGCAGTTGGGACAGCATCAATTCACCCCTCCACTTT.